This T cell receptor (beta chain) was identified during a study of shared clonotypes between healthy human individuals. Study background: With ages of 18 to 49, the donors were two women and a few men.

This clone has just a few counts. Other DNA sequences in this specimen translate into the identical CDR3. The CDR3 loop spans 12 amino acids. Germline V gene sequence: CDR1 MNHEY, CDR2 SMNVEV (reference sequence). V was pared by 5 bases and J by 0 bases, with 4 bases between. Produced via immunoSEQ multiplex PCR; TCRdb's table is partial and in-frame only. Seen here are some 530,000 clones, over 75% observed once, and the top ten hold more than 9.5%. Source material: PBMCs. This receptor was obtained from a woman aged 40-49 years in good health. Some clones in this sample may be carry-over from other donors' samples. V gene TRBV27 combines with J gene TRBJ1-1; D gene uncertain. Written as DNA, the CDR3 is TGTGCCAGCAGTGATATGAACACTGAAGCTTTCTTT. Its translation: CASSDMNTEAFF.